The clone carrying this TCR beta chain was counted only a few times. Libraries of TCR beta came from iRepertoire HTBI primers plus Arm-PCR of CDR3 regions. TCRdb analysed the multiplex PCR reads with MiXCR anew, one entry per CDR3 protein. This repertoire shows approximately 270,000 distinct CDR3 sequences, 15% to 20% found once; its top ten account for around 15%. Deletions cut 1 base from V and 7 bases from J, with 11 bases between. The germline V gene has CDR1 SGHVS and CDR2 FNYEAQ. The CDR3 loop spans 14 amino acids. This sample is drawn from a study of regulatory T cells in long-lasting Graves disease. As to time point: newly diagnosed GD, antithyroid drugs for less than 3 months. PBMC RNA was the source of the TCR library. The data were also submitted as part of a second study, on T cells in Graves' hyperthyroidism and ophthalmopathy. Per that paper: TCR CDR3 regions were first amplified by RT-PCR with HTBI primers.

The sample here was peripheral blood mononuclear cells (PBMCs), taken at new diagnosis, from a patient treated with antithyroid drugs. The TCR comes from a woman between 25 and 40 years old with Graves disease. The rearrangement joins TRBV7-6 to TRBJ1-5; D is unresolved. For the CDR3, the DNA is TGTGCCAGCAGCTTAGGCGGGATAGGGCAGCCCCAGCATTTT. Translating it yields CASSLGGIGQPQHF.